This entry describes one TCR beta chain. Antigen specificity is unknown. The treatment: oral pan-JAK inhibitor, 5-10 mg twice daily. Punch biopsies of lesional scalp, plus peripheral blood, were taken from alopecia areata patients. The data originate from a study of CD8+ T cells in alopecia areata. Study findings and constraints: Scalp lesions, especially in alopecia totalis/universalis, had higher clonality than normal scalp. Among the top 100, expanded CD8+ clones, as well as scalp clonality, were significantly decreased by tofacitinib. The study found that many expanded lesional clones persisted in scalp and blood during tofacitinib.

The CDR3 is 16 amino acids. V shed 6 bases, J shed 5 bases, and the junction held 14 bases outside the gene matches. The germline gives CDR1 SGHTA, CDR2 FQGNSA. In each case, RNA was isolated and then reverse transcribed into cDNA as the sequencing template. Measured with immunoSEQ multiplex PCR; TCRdb has only the in-frame clones, and not every one. The sample holds 250,000 to 300,000 clones, roughly 50% seen once. The chain recombines TRBV7-2 with TRBJ2-5; 8 nucleotides align to TRBD2. The sample in question was CD4+ T cells sorted from blood, obtained at week 24, from a patient treated with tofacitinib. The receptor was derived from a human donor with alopecia areata. The CDR3 nucleotides read TGTGCCAGCAGTCAACCCACTGGAGCGGGGGAGGAGACCCAGTACTTC. Protein product: CASSQPTGAGEETQYF.